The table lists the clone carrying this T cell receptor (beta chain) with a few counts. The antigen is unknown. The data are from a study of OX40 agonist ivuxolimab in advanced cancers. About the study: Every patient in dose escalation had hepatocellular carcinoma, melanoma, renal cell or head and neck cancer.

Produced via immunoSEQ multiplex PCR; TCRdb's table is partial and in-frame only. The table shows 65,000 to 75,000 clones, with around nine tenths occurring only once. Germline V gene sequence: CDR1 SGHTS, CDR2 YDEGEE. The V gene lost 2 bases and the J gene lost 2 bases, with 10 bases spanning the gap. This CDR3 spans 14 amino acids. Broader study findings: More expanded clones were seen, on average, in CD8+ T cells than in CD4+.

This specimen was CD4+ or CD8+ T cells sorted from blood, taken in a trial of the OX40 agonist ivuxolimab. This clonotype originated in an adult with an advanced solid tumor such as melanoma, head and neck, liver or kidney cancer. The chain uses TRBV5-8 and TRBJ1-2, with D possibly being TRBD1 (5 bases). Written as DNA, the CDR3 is TGTGCCAGCAGCTTCTCCGGGGCGAACTATGGCTACACCTTC. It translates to CASSFSGANYGYTF.